The present T cell receptor (beta chain) was sequenced within a study of T cell responses to AZD1222 COVID-19 vaccine. Study-level results: After two AZD1222 doses, spike-specific TCR breadth and depth rose versus day 0. Targeting of unmutated variant regions was reportedly seen in nearly half of spike-specific TCRs. Baseline seropositivity characterized only 5 to 7 AZD1222 recipients. At 160-218 and 743-854, vaccine-associated CD4 TCRs were dominant, and they spanned spike.

The germline CDR1 and CDR2 sequences are LGHDT and YNNKEL (reference sequence). The V gene end was trimmed by 2 bases and the J gene end by 4 bases; junction bases not matched to a gene: 6. The CDR3 runs 16 residues. Assay used: immunoSEQ multiplex PCR; TCRdb lists only in-frame clones, some missing. The data hold about 160,000 clones, with about 91% observed a single time. With regard to this clone: No antigen is known for it.

The sequence derives from an adult in good health. The chain links TRBV3-1 (or the pseudogene TRBV3-2) to TRBJ2-1, with TRBD2 identical over 9 bases. The input for sequencing was peripheral blood, taken on day 0 of AZD1222 vaccination. The chain's CDR3 is CASSQRLAGTYNEQFF. The CDR3 DNA reads TGTGCCAGCAGCCAACGCCTAGCGGGAACATACAATGAGCAGTTCTTC.